The present TCR beta chain was sequenced within a study of cytotoxic CD8 clonotypes in ibrutinib-treated CLL. Study at large: Samples showed on average approximately 250,000 productive templates and approximately 94,000 productive rearrangements.

A 1 in 200,000 to 1 in 1 million T cell depth was the sequencing target. Generated by immunoSEQ multiplex PCR, the TCRdb table keeps only in-frame clones and is missing some. The repertoire includes hundreds of thousands of clones, just under 80% of them detected once, and roughly 11% sits in the top ten. A note on this clone: Antigen: not known.

Germline-derived CDR1 and CDR2 are SGHNT and YYREEE (reference sequence). The CDR3 sequence is 13 residues long. V shed 5 bases and J shed 6 bases, with 14 bases lying between them. Study-wide points: Baseline clonality was higher than in age-matched healthy donors and moved in step with circulating CD8+ T-cell counts.

This sequence originates from a human donor with chronic lymphocytic leukemia. This chain uses TRBV5-4 with TRBJ1-2; D unclear. Sample: PBMCs, taken after 12 months of ibrutinib treatment. CDR3 protein: CASSLDGRNGYTF. CDR3 bases: TGTGCCAGCAGTCTGGACGGACGTAATGGCTACACCTTC.